Below, one T cell receptor (beta chain) is given with its context. The sample holds many counts of this clonotype. Its recognized antigen is unknown. One base away there is no much larger clone; base qualities are not given. V is shortened by 6 bases, J by 7 bases, and the region joining them spans 20 bases. Based on the germline V gene, the CDR1 and CDR2 sequences are MDHEN and SYDVKM. The CDR3 has 15 amino acids, counting the end cysteine and phenylalanine. The kept DNA is CDR3 alone, 45 bases in frame from the first base. The data derive from a study of T-cell reconstitution after alpha-beta-depleted transplantation in children (dated by TCRdb to 2016 to 2018). Looking at the study overall: Using TCR repertoire profiling, the study quantitatively followed how T-cell immune reconstitution unfolded in children after TCRalphabeta/CD19-depleted allogeneic hematopoietic cell transplantation.

Library preparation employed PCR. The sample was run on an Illumina HiSeq 2500. TCR library preparation used molecular barcoding, with unique molecular identifiers applied to normalize quantification of the TCRbeta repertoire. Clones were called with MiXCR by TCRdb after fastp trimmed the public reads at Q25, and only in-frame beta chains were retained. One record per CDR3 amino acid sequence lists the most common genes and DNA. This sample has about 610,000 distinct CDR3 sequences in its table, and over 9.5% of those were observed once. Clones ranked in the top ten supply 4% of the sample. The sequence was obtained from a human donor who donated a stem cell graft to a child with acute myeloid leukemia. The chain joins TRBV28 to TRBJ2-3; perhaps TRBD2 is the D gene, with 5 bases matching. The sequenced sample was PBMCs from the stem cell graft donor, obtained from the stem cell graft. The DNA sequence follows: TGTGCCAGCAGCTCCAACGAGGGCGACCGGAATACGCAGTATTTT. Its coded protein is CASSSNEGDRNTQYF.